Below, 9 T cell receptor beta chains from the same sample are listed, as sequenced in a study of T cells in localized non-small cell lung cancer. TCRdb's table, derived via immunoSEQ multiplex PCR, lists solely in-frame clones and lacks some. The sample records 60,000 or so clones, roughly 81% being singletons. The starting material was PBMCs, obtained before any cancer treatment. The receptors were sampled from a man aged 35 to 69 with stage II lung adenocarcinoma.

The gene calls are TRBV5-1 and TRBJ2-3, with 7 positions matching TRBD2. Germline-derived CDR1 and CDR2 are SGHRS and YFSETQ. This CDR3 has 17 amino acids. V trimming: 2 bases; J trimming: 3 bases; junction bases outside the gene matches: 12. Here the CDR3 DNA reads TGCGCCAGCAGCTTAGGGGTTTCGCGGGACTATACAGATACGCAGTATTTT. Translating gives CASSLGVSRDYTDTQYF.

This CDR3 reads CSARGDGEQFF. CDR3 bases: TGCAGTGCTAGGGGAGACGGCGAGCAGTTCTTC. The chain couples TRBV20-1 to TRBJ2-1, with D perhaps matching TRBD2 (5 bases). This CDR3 is built from 11 residues. Trimming shortened V by 3 bases and J by 10 bases, and 10 bases separated the two germline ends. Germline V gives CDR1 DFQATT, CDR2 SNEGSKA (reference sequence).

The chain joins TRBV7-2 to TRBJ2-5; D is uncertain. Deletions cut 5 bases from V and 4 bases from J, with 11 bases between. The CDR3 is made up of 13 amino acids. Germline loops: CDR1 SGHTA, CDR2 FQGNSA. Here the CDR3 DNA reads TGTGCCAGCAGCCATGGGGAACTAGAGACCCAGTACTTC. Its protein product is CASSHGELETQYF.

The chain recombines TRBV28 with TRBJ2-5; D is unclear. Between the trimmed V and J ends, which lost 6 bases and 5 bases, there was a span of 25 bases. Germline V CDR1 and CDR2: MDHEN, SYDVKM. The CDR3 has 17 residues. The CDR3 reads CASRNPLRTASMETQYF. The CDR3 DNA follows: TGTGCCAGCAGGAACCCCTTAAGGACGGCCAGCATGGAGACCCAGTACTTC.

DNA for the CDR3: TGTGCCAGCAGTGAACGAGTCTCCTATGGCTACACCTTC. This codes for CASSERVSYGYTF. The gene calls are TRBV2 and TRBJ1-2; no clear D. The CDR3 runs 13 residues. V was trimmed by 2 bases and J by 4 bases, leaving 8 bases between them. Germline V gene sequence: CDR1 SNHLY, CDR2 FYNNEI.

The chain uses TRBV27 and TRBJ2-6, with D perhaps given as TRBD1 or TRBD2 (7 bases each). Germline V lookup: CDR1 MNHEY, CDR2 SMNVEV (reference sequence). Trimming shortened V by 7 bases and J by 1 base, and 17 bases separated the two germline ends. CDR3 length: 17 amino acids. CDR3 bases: TGTGCCAGCACTAAACAGGGGAGGGAGTCTGGGGCCAACGTCCTGACTTTC. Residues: CASTKQGRESGANVLTF.

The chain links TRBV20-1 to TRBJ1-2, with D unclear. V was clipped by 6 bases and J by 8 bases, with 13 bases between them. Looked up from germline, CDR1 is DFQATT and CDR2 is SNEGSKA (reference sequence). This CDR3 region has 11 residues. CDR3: CSAEPLRGYTF. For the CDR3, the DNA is TGCAGTGCGGAGCCCCTCCGGGGCTACACCTTC.

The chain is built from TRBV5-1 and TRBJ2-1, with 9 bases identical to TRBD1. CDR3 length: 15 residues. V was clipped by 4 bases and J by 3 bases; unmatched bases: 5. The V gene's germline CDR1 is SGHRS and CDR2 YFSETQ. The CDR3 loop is CASSPGTGFYNEQFF. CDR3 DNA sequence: TGCGCCAGCAGCCCCGGGACAGGGTTCTACAATGAGCAGTTCTTC.

In DNA form, the CDR3 reads TGTGCCAGCAGTCCGCCGGGGCTGCGGCATCAGCCCCAGCATTTT. This gives the protein CASSPPGLRHQPQHF. The chain couples TRBV27 to TRBJ1-5; weak D call: TRBD1 (5 bases). Trimming left V 5 bases short and J 5 bases short, with 16 bases between. Germline V CDR1 and CDR2: MNHEY, SMNVEV (reference sequence). The CDR3 sequence is 15 residues long.